This TCR beta chain was sequenced in a study of cytomegalovirus exposure and HLA in healthy donors. Study-wide results and caveats: Immune exposure information available was restricted to CMV serostatus.

Of note for this clone: Its antigen remains unknown.

PCR involved 60 Vbeta and 13 Jbeta primers. Profiled with immunoSEQ multiplex PCR; TCRdb holds only in-frame clones, not every one. The sample includes 50,000 or so clones, 65% to 80% of them seen just once. Trimming removed 0 bases from V and 4 bases from J; junction bases left unmatched: 5. Germline V gives CDR1 GTSNPN, CDR2 SVGIG (reference sequence). CDR3 size: 16 residues. The rearrangement links TRBV30 to TRBJ2-5, with TRBD2 identical over 13 bases. The TCR sequence derives from a female donor in good health and CMV-seronegative. The material sequenced was PBMCs. The CDR3 sequence is CAWSVPRTSGRETQYF. CDR3 sequence (DNA): TGTGCCTGGAGTGTACCCCGGACTAGCGGGAGAGAGACCCAGTACTTC.